Sequencing of this T cell receptor (beta chain) was carried out in a study of blood T cell repertoires in COVID-19. Background on the study: Donors in the United States, Italy and Spain gave samples during acute or convalescent COVID-19. PBMCs, B-cell-depleted T cells, or T cells provided the cDNA or gDNA that made up the material.

Under the authors' procedure: Researchers report that nucleated cell counts were estimated from reference gene primer amplification. Sequencing used immunoSEQ multiplex PCR; TCRdb keeps in-frame clones, though not all of them. D and trimming come from the DNA, and the V and J calls and clone size come from that table. The top ten hold about 4.1% of the sample, which has approximately 220,000 clones, approximately 90% seen once. This clone was observed once. Material: peripheral blood. The TCR comes from a man over 45 with acute or convalescent COVID-19.

CDR3 amino acids: CFSPPGYTRVNTEAFF. Here the CDR3 DNA reads TGTTTTTCCCCGCCGGGGTATACTAGGGTGAACACTGAAGCTTTCTTT. The genes are TRBV28 and TRBJ1-1; D gene unclear. Germline values: CDR1 MDHEN, CDR2 SYDVKM. The CDR3 runs 16 residues. Drawing the rest from reference TRBV28 and TRBJ1-1, the complete variable domain is DVKVTQSSRYLVKRTGEKVFLECVQDMDHENMFWYRQDPGLGLRLIYFSYDVKMKEKGDIPEGYSVSREKKERFSLILESASTNQTSMYLCFSPPGYTRVNTEAFFGQGTRLTVV.